The next 14 T cell receptor beta chains were all read from a single sample in a study of cytomegalovirus exposure and HLA in healthy donors. The PCR contained 60 Vbeta and 13 Jbeta primers. Assay used: immunoSEQ multiplex PCR; TCRdb lists only in-frame clones, some missing. The sample lists 180,000 or so clones, 75% occurring once. The sequenced sample consisted of PBMCs. Receptors were obtained from a middle-aged woman in good health and CMV-seropositive.

This clone was seen just once. The junction does not match germline at one end; this may be a read error. The chain recombines TRBV7-7 with TRBJ2-1, with 14 bases matching TRBD2. This CDR3 has 14 amino acids. Looked up from germline, CDR1 is SSHAT and CDR2 is FNYEAQ (reference sequence). The CDR3 protein is CASSPGTSGSYRFF. CDR3 nucleotides: TGTGCTAGCAGCCCCGGGACTAGCGGGAGCTATCGGTTCTTC.

This chain links TRBV5-1 with TRBJ1-1, with 11 nucleotides matching TRBD1. The CDR3 has 14 amino acids. Unmatched junction bases numbered 8, after V lost 4 bases and J lost 9 bases. The germline CDR1 and CDR2 sequences are SGHRS and YFSETQ. The CDR3 loop is CASSRGTGGTQAFF. CDR3 sequence (DNA): TGCGCCAGCAGCAGGGGGACAGGGGGAACCCAAGCTTTCTTT.

The chain carries TRBV10-2 and TRBJ2-3, with D tentatively TRBD1 (6 bases). This CDR3 spans 14 amino acids. Trimming took off 6 bases at V and 2 bases at J, with 12 bases between the two ends. The germline gives CDR1 WSHSY, CDR2 SAAADI. The CDR3 spells CASRRGSHTDTQYF. Written as DNA, the CDR3 is TGCGCCAGCAGGAGGGGGTCCCACACAGATACGCAGTATTTT.

The chain is built from TRBV6-6 and TRBJ1-1; TRBD1 might be the D (6 bases). The V end was cut by 5 bases, the J end by 1 base, with 8 bases between. The CDR3 loop spans 13 amino acids. The germline V gene has CDR1 MNHNY and CDR2 SVGAGI (reference sequence). The CDR3 region has the DNA TGTGCCAGCAGTCCCAGGGGGAACACTGAAGCTTTCTTT. Translating it yields CASSPRGNTEAFF.

This chain uses TRBV5-1 with TRBJ1-3, with unresolved D. This CDR3 region has 14 residues. V lost 0 bases, J lost 8 bases, and 12 bases lay in between. Germline values: CDR1 SGHRS, CDR2 YFSETQ. Written as DNA, the CDR3 is TGCGCCAGCAGCTTGGCGCTAAACGGAGACACCATATATTTT. As protein: CASSLALNGDTIYF. Full variable domain (missing parts from reference TRBV5-1 and TRBJ1-3): KAGVTQTPRYLIKTRGQQVTLSCSPISGHRSVSWYQQTPGQGLQFLFEYFSETQRNKGNFPGRFSGRQFSNSRSEMNVSTLELGDSALYLCASSLALNGDTIYFGEGSWLTVV.

Comments on this clone: In the same sample, other DNA sequences code for this CDR3. V and J are TRBV19 and TRBJ1-2; 8 bases are shared with TRBD1. With 2 bases clipped from V and 6 bases from J, the junction kept 2 bases outside the gene matches. The CDR3 sequence is 13 residues long. Germline lookup yields CDR1 LNHDA and CDR2 SQIVND (reference sequence). DNA for the CDR3: TGTGCCAGTAGTATAAGGACAGGGAATGGCTACACCTTC. It yields the protein CASSIRTGNGYTF.

V is TRBV9 and J is TRBJ2-1; the D is unclear. The V and J ends lost 0 bases and 2 bases respectively, with 9 bases between them. Germline loops: CDR1 SGDLS, CDR2 YYNGEE. There are 15 residues in the CDR3. The CDR3 DNA sequence: TGTGCCAGCAGCGTAGCCAGTTATACCTACAATGAGCAGTTCTTC. It translates to CASSVASYTYNEQFF.

The chain couples TRBV10-3 to TRBJ2-7, with 7 bases matching TRBD1. The germline gives CDR1 ENHRY, CDR2 SYGVKD. After removal of 5 bases from V and 5 bases from J, the junction contained 9 bases not matched to a gene. The CDR3 is 14 residues long. The CDR3 here is CAISFSETGNEQYF. The CDR3 region has the DNA TGTGCCATCAGTTTCTCCGAGACAGGGAACGAGCAGTACTTC.

The chain recombines TRBV27 with TRBJ2-1; TRBD2 matches at 9 bases. V dropped 6 bases and J dropped 7; count of bases not matched to a gene: 13. The CDR3 is made up of 16 amino acids. CDR1 and CDR2 (germline): MNHEY, SMNVEV (reference sequence). The CDR3, as DNA: TGTGCCAGCAGATCCCTTGGAGCGGGAGGCAGGAATGAGCAGTTCTTC. The encoded protein is CASRSLGAGGRNEQFF.

The chain is built from TRBV7-2 and TRBJ2-1; possibly TRBD2 for D (6 bases). V lost 5 bases and J lost 7, with 18 bases in between. The CDR3 spans 15 residues. The germline V gene encodes CDR1 SGHTA and CDR2 FQGNSA. As DNA, the CDR3 is TGTGCCAGCAGCCCCGGAAGGACGGGAGCAAATGAGCAGTTCTTC. Translated: CASSPGRTGANEQFF.

V and J are TRBV27 and TRBJ2-6, with TRBD2 matching over 7 bases. The CDR3 totals 18 residues. Losses at the gene ends were 4 bases for V and 2 bases for J; bases not matched to a gene: 11. The V gene's germline CDR1 is MNHEY and CDR2 SMNVEV (reference sequence). The CDR3 DNA is TGTGCCAGCAGTTCGCAGCTGGGAGGGAGAGCTGGGGCCAACGTCCTGACTTTC. Amino acid sequence: CASSSQLGGRAGANVLTF.

The chain uses TRBV30 and TRBJ1-2, with a tentative D call TRBD1 (5 bases). Germline loops: CDR1 GTSNPN, CDR2 SVGIG (reference sequence). The CDR3 runs to 12 residues. The V end lost 7 bases, the J end lost 4 bases, and 13 bases lay between the germline ends. CDR3 amino acids: CASTALSYGYTF. The CDR3 DNA reads TGTGCCTCGACAGCTTTAAGCTATGGCTACACCTTC.

The chain has TRBV18 and TRBJ2-7; the D gene is possibly TRBD2 (5 bases). V was shortened by 9 bases and J by 7 bases, with 19 bases between the two germline ends. The CDR3 covers 13 residues. Germline assignment: CDR1 KGHSH and CDR2 LQKENI. The CDR3 DNA reads as TGTGCCAGTTCCCTAGGACTTTCGGAAGAGCAGTACTTC. Translated: CASSLGLSEEQYF.

This clone was recorded a few times. The rearrangement links TRBV4-3 to TRBJ2-2; TRBD1 is a possible D gene (6 bases). This CDR3 has 13 residues. From germline, CDR1 is LGHNA and CDR2 YSLEER. V dropped 6 bases and J dropped 6 bases, with 11 bases sitting between them. The CDR3 coding sequence is TGCGCCAGCAGTCTACAGGGAGCCGGGGAGCTGTTTTTT. Translated: CASSLQGAGELFF.